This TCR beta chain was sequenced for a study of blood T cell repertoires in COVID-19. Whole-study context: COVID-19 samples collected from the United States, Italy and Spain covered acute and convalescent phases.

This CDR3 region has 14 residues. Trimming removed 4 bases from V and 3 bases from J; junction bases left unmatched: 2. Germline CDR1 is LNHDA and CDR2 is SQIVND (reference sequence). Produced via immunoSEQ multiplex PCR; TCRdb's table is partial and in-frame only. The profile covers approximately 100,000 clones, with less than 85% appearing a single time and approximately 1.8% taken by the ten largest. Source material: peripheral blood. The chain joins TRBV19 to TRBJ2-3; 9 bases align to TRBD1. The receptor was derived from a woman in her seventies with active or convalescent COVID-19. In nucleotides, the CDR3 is TGTGCCAGTAGTACACAGGGGGCAACAGATACGCAGTATTTT. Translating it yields CASSTQGATDTQYF.